The 10 T cell receptor beta chains given below trace back to one sample, sequenced in a study of T cells in Graves' hyperthyroidism and ophthalmopathy. It was RNA transcripts that yielded the amplified TCR beta CDR3 regions. RT-PCR in the first round (using the HTBI primer set) targeted the TCR CDR3. TCRdb used MiXCR to reprocess the multiplex PCR reads, holding one entry per CDR3 protein. The sample holds over 700,000 distinct CDR3 sequences, 38% seen once. Material for sequencing was blood. The source of these receptors is a man younger than 30 with Graves' hyperthyroidism.

This clonotype was observed a few times. V gene TRBV2 combines with J gene TRBJ2-5; D possibly corresponds to TRBD1 (6 bases). Per the germline V gene, CDR1 is SNHLY and CDR2 is FYNNEI. V dropped 7 bases and J dropped 5 bases, with 20 bases sitting between them. CDR3 size: 15 residues. CDR3 nucleotides: TGTGCCAGCACCCCCCCCGCCGGACAGAGGGAGACCCAGTACTTC. This encodes CASTPPAGQRETQYF.

This rearrangement joins TRBV6-5 to TRBJ1-1; perhaps TRBD1 as D (6 bases). From germline, CDR1 is MNHEY and CDR2 SVGAGI. The length of the CDR3 is 15 residues. V dropped 1 base and J dropped 1 base, with 10 bases sitting between them. CDR3 in amino acids: CASSYYRARNTEAFF. The DNA for the CDR3 is TGTGCCAGCAGTTACTACAGGGCTAGGAACACTGAAGCTTTCTTT.

There are many counts of this clonotype. The CDR3 sequence: CASRYRVGETQYF. The CDR3 DNA follows: TGTGCCAGCAGGTACAGGGTCGGGGAGACCCAGTACTTC. The genes are TRBV12-3 or TRBV12-4 and TRBJ2-5; possibly TRBD1 for D (6 bases). The CDR3 covers 13 residues. Trimming took 6 bases from V and 5 from J, leaving 13 bases between them.

This clonotype was counted between two and nine times. The chain is built from TRBV9 and TRBJ2-7; the match to TRBD2 covers 10 bases. The V segment lost 3 bases and the J segment 6 bases; nucleotides outside the gene matches: 3. This CDR3 has 13 residues. In germline, CDR1 is SGDLS, CDR2 YYNGEE. The CDR3 loop is CASSEGLAREQYF. DNA of the CDR3: TGTGCCAGCAGCGAGGGACTAGCGCGCGAGCAGTACTTC.

This clonotype was counted ten times or more. CDR3 coding DNA: TGTGCCAGCAGGGCTGCAGGAGCACAGAATCAGCCCCAGCATTTT. Protein product: CASRAAGAQNQPQHF. This chain uses TRBV2 with TRBJ1-5; no reliable D call. V was clipped by 6 bases and J by 4 bases, with 16 bases between them. Germline assignment: CDR1 SNHLY and CDR2 FYNNEI. The CDR3 covers 15 residues. The whole variable domain, remainder taken from reference TRBV2 and TRBJ1-5, is EPEVTQTPSHQVTQMGQEVILRCVPISNHLYFYWYRQILGQKVEFLVSFYNNEISEKSEIFDDQFSVERPDGSNFTLKIRSTKLEDSAMYFCASRAAGAQNQPQHFGDGTRLSIL.

This clonotype was counted a few times. The chain links TRBV5-1 to TRBJ2-7; the D is unclear. Germline lookup yields CDR1 SGHRS and CDR2 YFSETQ. The CDR3 covers 14 residues. Trimming pared 5 bases from V and 2 bases from J, leaving 14 bases between. The CDR3 reads CASRGQADAYEQYF. The CDR3 DNA sequence: TGCGCCAGCAGGGGCCAAGCCGACGCCTACGAGCAGTACTTC.

This clonotype was recorded many times. The chain recombines TRBV7-8 with TRBJ2-7; 8 positions match TRBD2. Germline trimming cut 4 bases from V and 3 bases from J; bases unmatched to any gene: 8. The length of the CDR3 is 15 residues. CDR1 SGHVS and CDR2 FQNEAQ come from the germline V gene. CDR3 coding DNA: TGTGCCAGCAGCTCCACCGGACTAGCCTACTACGAGCAGTACTTC. This codes for CASSSTGLAYYEQYF.

V is TRBV29-1 and J is TRBJ1-6, with D perhaps matching TRBD1 (6 bases). Germline V lookup: CDR1 SQVTM, CDR2 ANQGSEA. V shed 7 bases and J shed 10 bases, with 8 bases lying between them. The CDR3 contains 10 residues. As DNA, the CDR3 is TGCAGCGCGCAGGGGTCACCCCTCCACTTT. Its protein is CSAQGSPLHF.

This clonotype was recorded many times. The chain links TRBV2 to TRBJ1-5; no clear D. The CDR3 totals 12 residues. Between the trimmed V and J ends, which lost 3 bases and 9 bases, there was a span of 9 bases. CDR1 is SNHLY and CDR2 is FYNNEI in the germline V gene. CDR3 in amino acids: CASSDERRPQHF. The CDR3 DNA is TGTGCCAGCAGTGATGAAAGGCGGCCCCAGCATTTT.

The chain joins TRBV10-3 to TRBJ1-4; D is perhaps TRBD1 (5 bases). The CDR3 length is 16 residues. CDR1 and CDR2 (germline): ENHRY, SYGVKD. V lost 0 bases and J lost 8, with 16 bases in between. This CDR3 reads CAISESKGPLPEKLFF. The CDR3 DNA is TGTGCCATCAGTGAGTCTAAGGGGCCCCTTCCCGAAAAACTGTTTTTT.